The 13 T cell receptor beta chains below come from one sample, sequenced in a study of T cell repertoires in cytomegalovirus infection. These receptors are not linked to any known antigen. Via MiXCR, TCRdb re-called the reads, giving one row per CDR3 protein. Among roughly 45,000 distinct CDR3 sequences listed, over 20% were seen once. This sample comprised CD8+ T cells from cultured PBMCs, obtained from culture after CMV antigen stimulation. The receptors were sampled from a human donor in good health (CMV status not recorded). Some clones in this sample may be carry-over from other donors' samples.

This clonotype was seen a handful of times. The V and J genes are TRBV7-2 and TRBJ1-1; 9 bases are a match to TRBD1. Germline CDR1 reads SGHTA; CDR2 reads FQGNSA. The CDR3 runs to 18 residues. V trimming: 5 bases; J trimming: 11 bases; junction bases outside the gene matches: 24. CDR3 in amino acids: CASSTPGQGSGDPLSAFF. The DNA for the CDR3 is TGTGCCAGCAGCACACCGGGACAGGGATCAGGCGACCCCCTCTCGGCTTTCTTT.

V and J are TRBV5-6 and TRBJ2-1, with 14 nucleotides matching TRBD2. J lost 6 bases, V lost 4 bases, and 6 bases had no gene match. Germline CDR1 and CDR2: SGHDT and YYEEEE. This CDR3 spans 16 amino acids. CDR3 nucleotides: TGTGCCAGCAGCCTCGGGACTAGCGGGAGACTCAATGAGCAGTTCTTC. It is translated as CASSLGTSGRLNEQFF. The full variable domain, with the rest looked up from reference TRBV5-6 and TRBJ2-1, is DAGVTQSPTHLIKTRGQQVTLRCSPKSGHDTVSWYQQALGQGPQFIFQYYEEEERQRGNFPDRFSGHQFPNYSSELNVNALLLGDSALYLCASSLGTSGRLNEQFFGPGTRLTVL.

As DNA, the CDR3 is TGTGCCAGCAGCCTCCGGGGGCCCAATGAGCAGTTCTTC. It encodes CASSLRGPNEQFF. The rearrangement links TRBV12-3 or TRBV12-4 to TRBJ2-1; D tentatively reads TRBD1 or TRBD2 (6 bases each). V was cut by 6 bases and J by 6 bases, with 12 bases left in between. The CDR3 covers 13 residues.

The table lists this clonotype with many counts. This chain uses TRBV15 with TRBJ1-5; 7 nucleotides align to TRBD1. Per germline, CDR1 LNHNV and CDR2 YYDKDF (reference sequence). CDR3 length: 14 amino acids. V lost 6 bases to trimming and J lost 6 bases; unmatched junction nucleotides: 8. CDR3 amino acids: CATSIDRARQPQHF. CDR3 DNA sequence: TGTGCCACCAGTATAGACAGGGCGCGTCAGCCCCAGCATTTT. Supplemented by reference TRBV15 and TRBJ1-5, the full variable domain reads DAMVIQNPRYQVTQFGKPVTLSCSQTLNHNVMYWYQQKSSQAPKLLFHYYDKDFNNEADTPDNFQSRRPNTSFCFLDIRSPGLGDTAMYLCATSIDRARQPQHFGDGTRLSIL.

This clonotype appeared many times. The CDR3 sequence is CASSRTSGGTYNEQFF. DNA for the CDR3: TGTGCCAGCAGTAGGACTAGCGGAGGGACCTACAATGAGCAGTTCTTC. The chain links TRBV28 to TRBJ2-1; 10 nucleotides match TRBD2. J gave up 2 bases and V 5 bases, and 6 bases lay outside the gene matches. The CDR3 extends over 16 amino acids. The germline V gene has CDR1 MDHEN and CDR2 SYDVKM.

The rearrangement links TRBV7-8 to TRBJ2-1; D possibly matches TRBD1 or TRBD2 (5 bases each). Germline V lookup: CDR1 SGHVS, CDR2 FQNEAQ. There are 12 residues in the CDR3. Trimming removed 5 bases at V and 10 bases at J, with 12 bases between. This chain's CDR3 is CASSPLGVEQFF. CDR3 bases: TGTGCCAGCAGCCCACTAGGGGTGGAGCAGTTCTTC.

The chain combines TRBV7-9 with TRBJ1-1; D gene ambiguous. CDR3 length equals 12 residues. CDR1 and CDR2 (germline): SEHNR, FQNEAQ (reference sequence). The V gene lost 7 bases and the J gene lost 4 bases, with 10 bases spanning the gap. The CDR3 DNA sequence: TGTGCCAGCACCAGTGAGGCCACTGAAGCTTTCTTT. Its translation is CASTSEATEAFF.

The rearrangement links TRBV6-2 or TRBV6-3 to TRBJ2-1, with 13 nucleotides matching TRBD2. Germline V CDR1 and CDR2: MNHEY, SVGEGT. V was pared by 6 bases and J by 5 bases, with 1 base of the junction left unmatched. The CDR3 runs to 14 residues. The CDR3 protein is CASRGLAGDNEQFF. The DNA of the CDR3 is TGTGCCAGCAGAGGACTAGCGGGAGACAATGAGCAGTTCTTC.

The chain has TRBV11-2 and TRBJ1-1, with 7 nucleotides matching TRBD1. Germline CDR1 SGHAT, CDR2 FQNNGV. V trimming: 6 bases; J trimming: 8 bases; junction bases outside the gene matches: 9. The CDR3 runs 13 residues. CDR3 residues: CASSSTGQVEAFF. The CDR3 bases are TGTGCCAGCAGTTCGACAGGGCAGGTCGAAGCTTTCTTT.

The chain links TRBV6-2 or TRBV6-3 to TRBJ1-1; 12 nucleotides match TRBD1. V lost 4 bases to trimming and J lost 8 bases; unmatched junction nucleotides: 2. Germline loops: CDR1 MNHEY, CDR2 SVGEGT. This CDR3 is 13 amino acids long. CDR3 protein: CASSFGTGGEAFF. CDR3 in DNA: TGTGCCAGCAGTTTTGGGACAGGGGGCGAAGCTTTCTTT.

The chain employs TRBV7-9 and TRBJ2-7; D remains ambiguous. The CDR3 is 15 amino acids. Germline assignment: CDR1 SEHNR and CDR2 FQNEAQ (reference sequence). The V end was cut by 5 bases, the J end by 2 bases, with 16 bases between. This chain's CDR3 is CASSPLLDLAYEQYF. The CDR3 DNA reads TGTGCCAGCAGCCCCTTACTGGACCTTGCCTACGAGCAGTACTTC.

In nucleotides, the CDR3 is TGCAGTGCTAGAGGAATTTCTGGAAACACCATATATTTT. Translating gives CSARGISGNTIYF. V usage is TRBV20-1 and J usage is TRBJ1-3, with D uncertain. The CDR3 runs 13 residues. CDR1 is DFQATT, CDR2 SNEGSKA, per germline (reference sequence). V gave up 1 base and J gave up 1 base, with 5 bases separating them.

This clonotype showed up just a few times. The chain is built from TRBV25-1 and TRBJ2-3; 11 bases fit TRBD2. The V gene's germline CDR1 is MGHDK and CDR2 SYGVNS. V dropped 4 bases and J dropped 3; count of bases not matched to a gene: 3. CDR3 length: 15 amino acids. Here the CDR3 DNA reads TGTGCCAGCAGTGCTCGACTAGCGGGAACAGATACGCAGTATTTT. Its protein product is CASSARLAGTDTQYF.